This T cell receptor beta chain was sequenced during a study of T cells in Graves' hyperthyroidism and ophthalmopathy (dated by TCRdb to between 2018 and 2020). A note on the overall study: Peripheral blood samples were taken at the time of initial diagnosis, prior to any treatment. After sampling, hyperthyroidism patients received methimazole starting at 30 mg daily, and ophthalmopathy patients received high-dose intravenous methylprednisolone. According to the paper, TCR Vbeta CDR3 sequencing was carried out on 135 peripheral blood samples, which came from more than 40 ophthalmopathy, under 85 hyperthyroidism and approximately 17 progressor patients. The 100 discovery patients were divided at random into training and test sets in a 7:3 ratio. A discovery cohort of around 100 patients, 43 with Graves' ophthalmopathy and under 60 with stable Graves' hyperthyroidism, was used to find distinguishing TCR V-J signatures. Thyroid tissue and blood T-cell repertoires from roughly six Graves' hyperthyroidism patients were also compared in the study. Whether ophthalmopathy could be predicted prospectively was tested in an independent validation cohort made up of about 20 hyperthyroidism patients plus 17 patients who later progressed to ophthalmopathy. On the study overall, not on this receptor specifically: Most expanded thyroid clonotypes (frequency above 0.001) were also detected in blood, a finding suggesting that blood repertoires may reflect thyroid immune responses. In validation, the model predicted progression to ophthalmopathy with roughly 66% sensitivity and approximately 74% specificity, a median of about 6.7 months before onset. No statistical method was used to set the sample size in advance, and investigators knew the group allocation. A model built on a 13 V-J signature distinguished ophthalmopathy from stable hyperthyroidism, reaching about 88% sensitivity and about 81% specificity in cross-validation and 80%/75% in testing.

This clonotype was found many times. This clone's antigen is unknown. Base-call qualities are not available, and no considerably larger clone is one nucleotide away. Moderately to severely active disease, a Clinical Activity Score of at least 3, a NOSPECS grade of at least 4, and a duration under 3 months were present in ophthalmopathy patients. Exclusion was applied to patients with uncontrolled infections, other autoimmune diseases, pregnancy or lactation. Clinical symptoms, serum thyroxine and TRAb, thyroid ultrasound, and orbital computed tomography formed the basis for the diagnoses. PBMCs were separated from 7.5 to 10 ml of fresh peripheral blood using Ficoll-Paque density gradient centrifugation. Trizol reagent was used to extract total RNA, and RNA quality was then checked on an Agilent 2100 Bioanalyzer. The junction carries 10 bases between V and J, which are trimmed by 6 bases and 2 bases respectively. The CDR3 measures 14 amino acids from cysteine to phenylalanine. The read is trimmed to its CDR3 DNA, 42 bases read in frame from base 1.

TCR beta CDR3 regions were amplified from RNA transcripts. The TCR CDR3 was subjected to a first round of RT-PCR using the HTBI primer set and the Qiagen OneStep RT-PCR kit. Libraries were constructed in a second round of multiplex PCR, after which size selection and purification were carried out. Libraries were sequenced paired-end with 100 bp reads on an Illumina HiSeq2000. As for the authors' bioinformatics: SOAPnuke was used to process the raw data, throwing out any read that contained adapters or uncalled bases, had a mean Phred below 15, or lacked an exact constant-primer or identifier match. High-quality paired reads were merged using COPE v1.2.5, and each unique nucleotide sequence was defined as a clonotype. MiTCR v1.1 was used to align the clonotypes against IMGT TRBV, TRBD and TRBJ reference segments. Only V-J combinations with frequency above 0.0001, covering roughly 99% of repertoires, were analysed. A TCS score was defined as the ratio between F50 (clonal expansion) and ExV (chaos), using BLOSUM62-based TCRdist between CDR3 peptides within each V-J. Welch's t-statistics and random forest reduced roughly 530 V-J features to 10 to 15, which were used in a naive Bayes classifier (R e1071). TCRdb reworked the public reads: Q25 trimming with fastp, MiXCR clone assembly, productive beta chains retained. Each CDR3 protein gets just one entry, which takes the most common genes and DNA from the rows behind it. The V and J calls reflect TCRdb's pipeline rather than the authors' work. The sample table holds around 520,000 distinct CDR3 sequences, of which roughly a quarter were seen once. About 11% of the sample rests with the top ten.

Sequenced material: blood. The clonotype comes from a woman aged 30 to 39 with Graves' ophthalmopathy. The receptor chain draws on TRBV12-3 or TRBV12-4 and TRBJ2-2; the D gene cannot be resolved reliably. The CDR3 loop reads CASRDRRNTGELFF. The sequenced DNA: TGTGCCAGCAGGGATCGGAGAAACACCGGGGAGCTGTTTTTT.